This TCR beta chain was identified in a study of blood T cell repertoires in COVID-19. Study context: From the United States, Italy and Spain came samples of acute and convalescent COVID-19.

Data came from immunoSEQ multiplex PCR; TCRdb stores just in-frame clones and leaves some out. The table has 300,000 to 400,000 clones, around 87% seen once; the top ten hold over 2%. V was clipped by 1 base and J by 7 bases; unmatched bases: 10. Germline assignment: CDR1 SGHDT and CDR2 YYEEEE. CDR3 length equals 16 residues. Patients of the Seattle cohort, enrolled during active infection, were followed longitudinally. This chain joins TRBV5-6 and TRBJ2-3; 9 bases align to TRBD2. Sequencing used peripheral blood. The clonotype was recovered from a woman aged 55-70 years with COVID-19, enrolled during active disease. CDR3 sequence: CASSLTSGLARYTQYF. The CDR3 DNA reads TGTGCCAGCAGCTTGACAAGCGGACTAGCGAGGTATACGCAGTATTTT.